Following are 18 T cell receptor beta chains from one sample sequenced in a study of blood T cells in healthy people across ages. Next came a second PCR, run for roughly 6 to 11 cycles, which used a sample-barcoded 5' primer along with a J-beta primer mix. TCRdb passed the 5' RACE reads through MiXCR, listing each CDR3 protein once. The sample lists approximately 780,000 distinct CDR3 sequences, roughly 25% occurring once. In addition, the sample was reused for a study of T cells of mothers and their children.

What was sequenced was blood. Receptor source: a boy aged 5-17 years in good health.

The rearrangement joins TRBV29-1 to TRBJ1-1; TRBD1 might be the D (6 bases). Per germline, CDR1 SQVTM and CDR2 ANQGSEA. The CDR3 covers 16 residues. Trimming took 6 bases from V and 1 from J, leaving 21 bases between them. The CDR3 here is CSVVGGPYPSNTEAFF. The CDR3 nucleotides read TGCAGCGTCGTAGGGGGGCCCTACCCTTCGAACACTGAAGCTTTCTTT.

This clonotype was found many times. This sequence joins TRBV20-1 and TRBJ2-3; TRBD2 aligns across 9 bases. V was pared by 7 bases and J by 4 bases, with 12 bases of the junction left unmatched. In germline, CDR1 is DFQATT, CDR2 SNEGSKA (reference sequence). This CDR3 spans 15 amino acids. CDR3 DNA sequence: TGCAGTGTTCAGGGCGGGGGGGCCTCCTCAGATACGCAGTATTTT. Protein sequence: CSVQGGGASSDTQYF.

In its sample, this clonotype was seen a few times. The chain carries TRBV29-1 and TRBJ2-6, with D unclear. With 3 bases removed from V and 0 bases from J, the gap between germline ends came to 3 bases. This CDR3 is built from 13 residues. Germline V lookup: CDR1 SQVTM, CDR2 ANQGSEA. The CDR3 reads CSVDVSGANVLTF. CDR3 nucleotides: TGCAGCGTTGATGTCTCTGGGGCCAACGTCCTGACTTTC.

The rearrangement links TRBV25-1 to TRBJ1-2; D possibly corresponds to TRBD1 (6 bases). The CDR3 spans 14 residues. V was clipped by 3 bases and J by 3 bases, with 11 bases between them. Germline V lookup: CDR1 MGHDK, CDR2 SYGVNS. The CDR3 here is CASSEAGDYYGYTF. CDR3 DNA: TGTGCCAGCAGTGAGGCAGGGGATTACTATGGCTACACCTTC.

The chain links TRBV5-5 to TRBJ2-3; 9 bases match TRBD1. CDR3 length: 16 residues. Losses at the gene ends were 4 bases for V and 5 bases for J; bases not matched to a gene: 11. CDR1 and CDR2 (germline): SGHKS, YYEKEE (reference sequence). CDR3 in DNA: TGTGCCAGCAGCGGGGGACAGGGCCCACCCCTAGATACGCAGTATTTT. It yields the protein CASSGGQGPPLDTQYF.

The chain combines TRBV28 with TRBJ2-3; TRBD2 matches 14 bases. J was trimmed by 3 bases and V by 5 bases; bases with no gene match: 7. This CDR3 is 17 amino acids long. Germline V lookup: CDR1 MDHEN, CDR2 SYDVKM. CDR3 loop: CASSLGTSGSRTDTQYF. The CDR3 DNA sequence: TGTGCCAGCAGTCTGGGGACTAGCGGGAGTCGTACAGATACGCAGTATTTT.

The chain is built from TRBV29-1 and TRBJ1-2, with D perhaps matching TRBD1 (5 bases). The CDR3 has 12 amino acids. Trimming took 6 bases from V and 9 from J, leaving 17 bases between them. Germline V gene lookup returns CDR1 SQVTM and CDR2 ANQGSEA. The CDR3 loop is CSVPGVGDSYTF. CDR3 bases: TGCAGCGTCCCCGGTGTGGGGGATAGCTACACCTTC. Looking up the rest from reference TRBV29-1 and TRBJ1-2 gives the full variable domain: SAVISQKPSRDICQRGTSLTIQCQVDSQVTMMFWYRQQPGQSLTLIATANQGSEATYESGFVIDKFPISRPNLTFSTLTVSNMSPEDSSIYLCSVPGVGDSYTFGSGTRLTVV.

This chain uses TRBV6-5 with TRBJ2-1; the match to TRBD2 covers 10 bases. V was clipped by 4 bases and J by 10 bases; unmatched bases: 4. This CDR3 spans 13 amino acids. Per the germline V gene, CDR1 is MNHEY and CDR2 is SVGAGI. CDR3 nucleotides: TGTGCCAGCAGTTTTCCGGGACTAGCGGAGCAGTTCTTC. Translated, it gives CASSFPGLAEQFF.

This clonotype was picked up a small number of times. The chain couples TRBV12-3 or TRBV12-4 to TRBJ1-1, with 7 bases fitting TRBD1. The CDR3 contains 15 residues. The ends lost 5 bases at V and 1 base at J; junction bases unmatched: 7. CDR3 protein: CASSPRDRQNTEAFF. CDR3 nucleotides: TGTGCCAGCAGTCCGCGGGACAGACAGAACACTGAAGCTTTCTTT.

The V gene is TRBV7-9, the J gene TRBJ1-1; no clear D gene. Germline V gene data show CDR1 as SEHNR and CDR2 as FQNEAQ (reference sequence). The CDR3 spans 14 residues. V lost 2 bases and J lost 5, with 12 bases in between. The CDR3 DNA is TGTGCCAGCAGCTTACTCGGCCGCGGGACTGAAGCTTTCTTT. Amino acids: CASSLLGRGTEAFF.

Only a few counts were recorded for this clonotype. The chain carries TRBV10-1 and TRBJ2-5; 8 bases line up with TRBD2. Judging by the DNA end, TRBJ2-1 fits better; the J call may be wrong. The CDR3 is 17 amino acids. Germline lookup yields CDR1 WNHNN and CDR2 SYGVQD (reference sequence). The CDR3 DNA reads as TGCGCCAGCAGTGATGGGTCCGGGGGGGAACTCTACAATGAGCAGTTCTTC. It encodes CASSDGSGGELYNEQFF.

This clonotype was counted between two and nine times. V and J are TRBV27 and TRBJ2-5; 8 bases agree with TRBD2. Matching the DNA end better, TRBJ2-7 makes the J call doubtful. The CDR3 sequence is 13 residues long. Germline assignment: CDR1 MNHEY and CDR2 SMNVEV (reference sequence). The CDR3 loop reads CASGNPGGYEQYF. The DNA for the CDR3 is TGTGCCAGCGGAAACCCGGGGGGGTACGAGCAGTACTTC.

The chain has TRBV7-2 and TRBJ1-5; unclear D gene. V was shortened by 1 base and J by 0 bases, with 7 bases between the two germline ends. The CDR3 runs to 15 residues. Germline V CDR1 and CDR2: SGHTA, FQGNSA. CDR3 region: CASSLEAYSNQPQHF. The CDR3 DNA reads TGTGCCAGCAGCTTAGAGGCGTATAGCAATCAGCCCCAGCATTTT.

CDR3 sequence (DNA): TGCGCCAGCAGCAGGGACAAGTACCAAGAGACCCAGTACTTC. Translation gives CASSRDKYQETQYF. This rearrangement joins TRBV5-1 to TRBJ2-5; tentative D call: TRBD1 (6 bases). Germline CDR1 SGHRS, CDR2 YFSETQ. Trimming removed 4 bases from V and 0 bases from J, with 10 bases in between. This CDR3 is built from 14 residues.

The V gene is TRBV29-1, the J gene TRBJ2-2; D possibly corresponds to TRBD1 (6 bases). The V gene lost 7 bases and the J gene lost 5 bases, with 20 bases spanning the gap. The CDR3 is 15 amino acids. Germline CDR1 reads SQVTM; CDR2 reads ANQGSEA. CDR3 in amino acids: CSALTGQIQTGELFF. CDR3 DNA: TGCAGCGCCCTCACAGGGCAGATTCAAACCGGGGAGCTGTTTTTT.

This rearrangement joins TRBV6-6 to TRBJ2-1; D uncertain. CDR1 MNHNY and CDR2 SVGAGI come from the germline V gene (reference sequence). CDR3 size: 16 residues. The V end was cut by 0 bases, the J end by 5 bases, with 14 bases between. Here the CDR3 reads CASSYSGLSRDNEQFF. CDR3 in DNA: TGTGCCAGCAGTTACTCAGGTTTATCGCGAGACAATGAGCAGTTCTTC.

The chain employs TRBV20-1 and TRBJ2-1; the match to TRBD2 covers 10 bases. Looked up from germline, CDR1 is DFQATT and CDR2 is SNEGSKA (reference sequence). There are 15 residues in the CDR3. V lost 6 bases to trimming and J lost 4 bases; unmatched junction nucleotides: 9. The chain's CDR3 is CSAVGLAVTYNEQFF. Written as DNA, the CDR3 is TGCAGTGCAGTAGGACTAGCGGTGACATACAATGAGCAGTTCTTC.

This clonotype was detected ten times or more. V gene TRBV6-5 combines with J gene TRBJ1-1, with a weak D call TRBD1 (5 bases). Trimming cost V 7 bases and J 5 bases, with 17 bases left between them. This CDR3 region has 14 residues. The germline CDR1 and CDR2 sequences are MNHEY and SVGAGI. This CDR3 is CASTTDGGDTEAFF. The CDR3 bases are TGTGCCAGCACCACCGACGGGGGGGATACTGAAGCTTTCTTT.